Each of the 14 T cell receptor beta chains below was sequenced from the same sample in a study of CD8 T cells in ankylosing spondylitis. The study's findings and limits: Made up of fewer than ten highly homologous variants, a TCR beta motif appeared characteristic of ankylosing spondylitis blood.

TCRdb independently ran MiXCR on the 5' RACE reads; one entry per CDR3 protein. The sample lists about 90,000 distinct CDR3 sequences; roughly 8.5% were seen once. Antigen specificity for these receptors is unknown. Sequenced material: blood, either unsorted or a sorted T cell fraction (not recorded which). These receptors were taken from a male donor with ankylosing spondylitis.

This chain uses TRBV7-9 with TRBJ2-7; no clear D gene. With 6 bases removed from V and 4 bases from J, the gap between germline ends came to 10 bases. CDR1 is SEHNR, CDR2 FQNEAQ, per germline (reference sequence). The CDR3 is 12 residues long. CDR3 region: CASSFDAYEQYV. CDR3 DNA sequence: TGTGCCAGCAGTTTTGACGCTTACGAGCAGTACGTC.

The chain is built from TRBV24-1 and TRBJ2-1; TRBD2 matches at 7 bases. Germline V lookup: CDR1 KGHDR, CDR2 SFDVKD. V lost 10 bases to trimming and J lost 8 bases; unmatched junction nucleotides: 7. This CDR3 region has 12 residues. CDR3 in DNA: TGTGCCACGGGCTGGCGGGAGTATGAGCAGTTCTTC. Protein product: CATGWREYEQFF.

This clonotype was detected ten times or more. The J gene is TRBJ2-1, the V gene TRBV11-2, with D uncertain. This CDR3 comprises 12 residues. Trimming pared 2 bases from V and 6 bases from J, leaving 5 bases between. Germline values: CDR1 SGHAT, CDR2 FQNNGV. The CDR3 DNA reads as TGTGCCAGCAGCTTACACTTCAATGAGCAGTTCTTC. This gives the protein CASSLHFNEQFF.

This clonotype appeared a few times. J is TRBJ2-1 and V is TRBV6-5; the match to TRBD2 covers 8 bases. From germline, CDR1 is MNHEY and CDR2 SVGAGI. Trimming cost V 4 bases and J 6 bases; bases outside gene matches: 20. The CDR3 loop spans 19 amino acids. For the CDR3, the DNA is TGTGCCAGCAGTTCACTTCGGGGTAGCGGGACGATGAAACGCAATGAGCAGTTCTTC. Amino acids: CASSSLRGSGTMKRNEQFF.

There are a few counts of this clonotype. An end of the junction does not agree with germline; a read error may underlie this. The rearrangement joins TRBV11-2 to TRBJ2-5, with a tentative D call TRBD2 (5 bases). CDR1 SGHAT and CDR2 FQNNGV come from the germline V gene. The CDR3 has 15 residues. The DNA for the CDR3 is TGTGCCAGCAGCCTAGATCCGGGGTTCAGAGAGACCCAGTACTTC. Translating it yields CASSLDPGFRETQYF.

J is TRBJ2-2 and V is TRBV7-9; tentatively, D is TRBD1 or TRBD2 (5 bases each). From germline, CDR1 is SEHNR and CDR2 FQNEAQ (reference sequence). This CDR3 has 15 amino acids. V gave up 1 base and J gave up 6 bases, with 12 bases separating them. This chain's CDR3 is CASSLVAGTAGELFF. The CDR3 DNA reads TGTGCCAGCAGCTTAGTGGCCGGGACGGCCGGGGAGCTGTTTTTT.

This clonotype was recorded many times. The J gene is TRBJ1-1, the V gene TRBV27; D may be TRBD1 (6 bases). Germline assignment: CDR1 MNHEY and CDR2 SMNVEV (reference sequence). This CDR3 is built from 14 residues. V was pared by 2 bases and J by 3 bases, with 10 bases between. This CDR3 reads CASSLTGWDTEAFF. DNA for the CDR3: TGTGCCAGCAGTTTAACAGGGTGGGACACTGAAGCTTTCTTT.

This clonotype was recorded at least ten times. The chain has TRBV15 and TRBJ2-1, with 10 bases matching TRBD2. The germline gives CDR1 LNHNV, CDR2 YYDKDF (reference sequence). Unmatched junction bases numbered 8, after V lost 5 bases and J lost 7 bases. The CDR3 totals 15 residues. CDR3 DNA sequence: TGTGCCACCAGCCGGCTAGCGGGAGAATTGAATGAGCAGTTCTTC. This encodes CATSRLAGELNEQFF.

This rearrangement joins TRBV3-1 to TRBJ2-5; 9 nucleotides align to TRBD2. The CDR3 has 16 amino acids. Germline CDR1 reads LGHDT; CDR2 reads YNNKEL (reference sequence). With V trimmed by 0 bases and J by 4 bases, 6 bases remained unmatched. This chain's CDR3 is CASSQDMAGGRETQYF. CDR3 in DNA: TGTGCCAGCAGCCAAGATATGGCGGGAGGGCGAGAGACCCAGTACTTC.

This clonotype is labeled as medium-sized. The J gene is TRBJ2-1, the V gene TRBV5-4; tentatively, D is TRBD2 (5 bases). Per the germline V gene, CDR1 is SGHNT and CDR2 is YYREEE (reference sequence). V gave up 0 bases and J gave up 6 bases, with 7 bases separating them. The CDR3 spans 13 residues. In nucleotides, the CDR3 is TGTGCCAGCAGCTTGGGCGGACTCAATGAGCAGTTCTTC. Its translation: CASSLGGLNEQFF.

This clonotype was picked up many times. The V call is TRBV6-4, the J call TRBJ1-2, with TRBD1 matching over 11 bases. With V trimmed by 2 bases and J by 4 bases, 0 bases remained unmatched. The CDR3 loop spans 14 amino acids. Germline V gene sequence: CDR1 MRHNA, CDR2 SNTAGT. The CDR3 nucleotides are TGTGCCAGCAGTGACGGGACAGGGGGCTATGGCTACACCTTC. This translates into CASSDGTGGYGYTF.

The sample holds many counts of this clonotype. The chain couples TRBV7-2 to TRBJ2-5; TRBD1 matches at 7 bases. The CDR3 loop spans 14 amino acids. Trimming took 5 bases from V and 3 from J; bases not matched to a gene: 6. The germline CDR1 and CDR2 sequences are SGHTA and FQGNSA. CDR3 sequence reads: CASSRTGAEETQYF. CDR3 coding DNA: TGTGCCAGCAGCCGTACAGGGGCGGAAGAGACCCAGTACTTC.

This clonotype was counted ten times or more. J is TRBJ2-1 and V is TRBV14; D not resolved. This CDR3 has 16 amino acids. Deletions cut 4 bases from V and 2 bases from J, with 15 bases between. CDR1 is SGHDN and CDR2 is FVKESK in the germline V gene. DNA for the CDR3: TGTGCCAGCAGCCCTTTCCGCTCACCTGCCTACAATGAGCAGTTCTTC. It is translated as CASSPFRSPAYNEQFF.

This clonotype was detected ten times or more. The rearrangement joins TRBV19 to TRBJ2-1; D is tentatively TRBD1 or TRBD2 (5 bases each). The CDR3 length is 15 residues. Trimming pared 8 bases from V and 0 bases from J, leaving 14 bases between. Germline CDR1 reads LNHDA; CDR2 reads SQIVND (reference sequence). The CDR3 nucleotides read TGTGCCAGTGGGGGAGCCCTTAGCTCCTACAATGAGCAGTTCTTC. Encoded protein: CASGGALSSYNEQFF.